What follows describes a single T cell receptor beta chain. This clonotype is deemed medium-sized (0.01 to 0.1%). The antigen this receptor binds is unknown. Base qualities are not provided; no much larger clone lies one nucleotide away. The sample is drawn from a study of T cell repertoires in aging, cancer and after chemotherapy (dated by TCRdb to about 2019). Turning to the overall study: Donors were distributed across six age groups ranging from 30 or younger to 70 or older, with at least three individuals included per group. In total, the full dataset held some 8.2 million TCR reads. Healthy donor control TCR repertoires were recorded over several months to years and showed clear clonal overlap across re-sampling. To examine immunoaging and T cell reconstitution after chemotherapy, the study profiled TCR beta repertoires in peripheral blood from healthy donors and cancer patients. A cohort of roughly 220 cancer patients (around 94 with hematological and approximately 120 with solid cancers) was assembled, and about 95 healthy donors were included as a reference group. On the study overall, not on this receptor specifically: In both cancer cohorts, median generation probability rose over the chemotherapy interval, which suggests that the repertoire was reconstituted through rebound thymic output. The authors noted that the repertoire data do not allow conclusions about immunological memory after chemotherapy. In healthy donors, the drop in TCR diversity with age came mainly from a loss of richness, whereas in cancer patients a loss of evenness also played a part. Compared with age-matched healthy donors, untreated patients with either hematological or solid cancers had significantly lower TCR diversity in the blood along with higher clonality.

TCR beta rearrangements were amplified from genomic DNA extracted from peripheral blood rather than from sorted cells or RNA. The CDR3 covers 14 residues, taking in both the cysteine and the phenylalanine. Only the CDR3 DNA is retained, 42 bases long and in frame from the first base. V is trimmed back by 6 bases and J by 6 bases, and the junction contains 6 bases that no gene match accounts for. CDR1 and CDR2 are drawn from the germline V gene (reference sequence): LNHDA, SQIVND. Rearranged TRB sequences spanning V, D and J segments were amplified in a multiplex touch-down PCR with a mixed TRB-A/B primer pool. Illumina adapters and sample indices were attached to the amplicons through two consecutive PCR reactions run with Phusion HS II polymerase. Amplicons were gel-purified using the NucleoSpin Gel and PCR Clean-up kit and were subsequently checked with Qubit and an Agilent 2100 Bioanalyzer. Sequencing of libraries was carried out on an Illumina MiSeq in 600-cycle, single-indexed, paired-end runs. The source study handled its data this way. MiXCR versions 2.12 and 3.0.5 were used to process TRB sequences. Each unique CDR3 nucleotide sequence was counted as one clone, and only productive sequences with at least two reads were retained. The repertoire metrics were Shannon diversity, evenness, clonality (defined as one minus evenness), and alpha-parameterized diversity profiles covering alpha 0 to 5. The IGoR algorithm was used to calculate generation probabilities for clones in the paired samples taken before and after chemotherapy. The raw public data were reprocessed by TCRdb itself: fastp quality trimming at Q25, MiXCR clonotype calling, in-frame beta chains only. Identical CDR3 protein sequences are pooled into one entry, listed with their most common genes and DNA. The V and J calls shown here were made by TCRdb, not taken from the authors' results. The sample table records some 8,900 distinct CDR3 sequences; 33% of these occur just once. The top ten clonotypes cover 2.5% to 3% of the sample.

Sequenced material: blood. The sequence joins TRBV19 to TRBJ2-1; 9 central bases correspond to TRBD1. The TCR originated in a human donor in good health. The DNA sequence follows: TGTGCCAGTAGGTGGGACAGGGATAGCAATGAGCAGTTCTTC. It translates as CASRWDRDSNEQFF.